The 27 T cell receptor beta chains below were found in one sample sequenced in a study of cytomegalovirus exposure and HLA in healthy donors. This PCR relied on a set of 60 Vbeta primers and 13 Jbeta primers. The table came from immunoSEQ multiplex PCR; TCRdb's copy has only in-frame clones and leaves some out. The profile covers roughly 140,000 clones, with around 78% appearing a single time and around 6.6% taken by the ten largest. Sequenced material: PBMCs. Receptor source: a woman aged 40 to 55 in good health and CMV-seropositive.

The V call is TRBV19, the J call TRBJ2-5; D not resolved. This CDR3 is 13 amino acids long. Trimming took off 4 bases at V and 4 bases at J, with 10 bases between the two ends. The germline CDR1 and CDR2 sequences are LNHDA and SQIVND (reference sequence). Written as DNA, the CDR3 is TGTGCCAGTAGTACTCGACTGCGAGAGACCCAGTACTTC. This gives the protein CASSTRLRETQYF.

The chain recombines TRBV4-2 with TRBJ2-2; D is uncertain. The CDR3 is 14 residues long. Trimming stripped 0 bases from V and 5 bases from J, with 7 bases between. From germline, CDR1 is LGHNA and CDR2 YNFKEQ. CDR3 DNA: TGTGCCAGCAGCCAAGATCTGACTACCGGGGAGCTGTTTTTT. Its translation: CASSQDLTTGELFF.

Ten or more counts support this clone. V usage is TRBV5-1 and J usage is TRBJ1-1, with 9 positions matching TRBD1. This CDR3 is 13 amino acids long. Losses at the gene ends were 0 bases for V and 6 bases for J; bases not matched to a gene: 0. Germline V CDR1 and CDR2: SGHRS, YFSETQ. CDR3 amino acids: CASSLGQGAEAFF. DNA of the CDR3: TGCGCCAGCAGCTTGGGACAGGGGGCTGAAGCTTTCTTT.

The chain employs TRBV10-3 and TRBJ2-6, with D possibly TRBD1 on 6 matching bases. This CDR3 is 16 amino acids long. The V gene lost 5 bases and the J gene lost 0 bases, with 11 bases spanning the gap. Germline V CDR1 and CDR2: ENHRY, SYGVKD. CDR3 sequence reads: CAISSQGSSGANVLTF. In DNA form, the CDR3 reads TGTGCCATCAGTAGCCAGGGGAGCTCTGGGGCCAACGTCCTGACTTTC.

The chain carries TRBV6-6 and TRBJ1-1; perhaps TRBD1 as D (5 bases). Per germline, CDR1 MNHNY and CDR2 SVGAGI (reference sequence). The CDR3 spans 15 residues. Trimming removed 3 bases from V and 1 base from J, with 12 bases in between. The DNA for the CDR3 is TGTGCCAGCAGTTATTCATTTACAGGGAACACTGAAGCTTTCTTT. Its protein product is CASSYSFTGNTEAFF.

This clone occurred a few times. The V gene is TRBV25-1, the J gene TRBJ1-1; a possible D gene is TRBD1 (5 bases). Germline lookup yields CDR1 MGHDK and CDR2 SYGVNS. V was shortened by 7 bases and J by 1 base, with 16 bases between the two germline ends. The CDR3 contains 15 residues. CDR3 amino acids: CASIFGGTGNTEAFF. CDR3 in DNA: TGTGCCAGCATCTTCGGGGGTACGGGGAACACTGAAGCTTTCTTT.

V usage is TRBV7-8 and J usage is TRBJ1-1, with no clear D. This CDR3 contains 12 residues. From germline, CDR1 is SGHVS and CDR2 FQNEAQ. V lost 3 bases to trimming and J lost 7 bases, with 9 bases between them. The CDR3 loop reads CASSFDIGEAFF. For the CDR3, the DNA is TGTGCCAGCAGCTTCGATATCGGTGAAGCTTTCTTT.

The chain employs TRBV5-1 and TRBJ2-4, with D possibly being TRBD2 (6 bases). Per germline, CDR1 SGHRS and CDR2 YFSETQ. V dropped 0 bases and J dropped 6 bases, with 10 bases sitting between them. The CDR3 runs to 14 residues. CDR3 in amino acids: CASSLGTIGNIQYF. Here the CDR3 DNA reads TGCGCCAGCAGCTTGGGGACTATCGGAAACATTCAGTACTTC. The whole variable domain, remainder taken from reference TRBV5-1 and TRBJ2-4, is KAGVTQTPRYLIKTRGQQVTLSCSPISGHRSVSWYQQTPGQGLQFLFEYFSETQRNKGNFPGRFSGRQFSNSRSEMNVSTLELGDSALYLCASSLGTIGNIQYFGAGTRLSVL.

Only one count was recorded for this clone. The V gene is TRBV28, the J gene TRBJ1-5, with a weak D call TRBD1 (6 bases). Germline CDR1 and CDR2: MDHEN and SYDVKM. The CDR3 runs 14 residues. Trimming pared 6 bases from V and 5 bases from J, leaving 14 bases between. CDR3 nucleotides: TGTGCCAGCAGCCTCGGGACACCTGATCAGCCCCAGCATTTT. Protein sequence: CASSLGTPDQPQHF.

This clone was detected only a few times. The chain couples TRBV28 to TRBJ1-5; D gene ambiguous. The CDR3 has 13 amino acids. V dropped 6 bases and J dropped 4 bases, with 10 bases sitting between them. Germline CDR1 MDHEN, CDR2 SYDVKM. CDR3 region: CASRGALNQPQHF. The CDR3 nucleotides read TGTGCCAGCAGGGGCGCCCTTAATCAGCCCCAGCATTTT.

V and J are TRBV7-3 and TRBJ2-2, with 9 bases matching TRBD2. CDR3 length equals 16 residues. CDR1 and CDR2 from the germline V gene are SGHTA and FQGTGA. Trimming cost V 5 bases and J 7 bases; bases outside gene matches: 11. CDR3 sequence (DNA): TGTGCCAGCAGCCCCATGGGACCTAGCGGGAACGGGGAGCTGTTTTTT. As protein: CASSPMGPSGNGELFF.

This chain uses TRBV28 with TRBJ2-7; 8 nucleotides line up with TRBD1. Germline lookup yields CDR1 MDHEN and CDR2 SYDVKM. The J segment lost 9 bases and the V segment lost 6 bases, leaving 13 bases of the junction unmatched. This CDR3 is built from 14 residues. The CDR3 region has the DNA TGTGCCAGCAGCCCGGGACAGGACTACTTAGGGCAGTACTTC. As protein: CASSPGQDYLGQYF.

The chain joins TRBV5-6 to TRBJ2-2, with D possibly TRBD2 on 6 matching bases. CDR1 is SGHDT and CDR2 is YYEEEE in the germline V gene. V dropped 0 bases and J dropped 5 bases, with 8 bases sitting between them. The CDR3 has 14 residues. The CDR3: CASSLVRGTGELFF. The CDR3 nucleotides are TGTGCCAGCAGCTTGGTGCGGGGAACCGGGGAGCTGTTTTTT.

The chain uses TRBV2 and TRBJ1-1; D gene ambiguous. V gave up 4 bases and J gave up 3 bases, with 18 bases separating them. The CDR3 has 16 amino acids. The germline V gene encodes CDR1 SNHLY and CDR2 FYNNEI. Here the CDR3 reads CASSGGTERTDTEAFF. The CDR3 coding sequence is TGTGCCAGCAGTGGGGGTACAGAGCGGACCGACACTGAAGCTTTCTTT. Filled out from reference TRBV2 and TRBJ1-1, the complete variable domain reads EPEVTQTPSHQVTQMGQEVILRCVPISNHLYFYWYRQILGQKVEFLVSFYNNEISEKSEIFDDQFSVERPDGSNFTLKIRSTKLEDSAMYFCASSGGTERTDTEAFFGQGTRLTVV.

The chain employs TRBV7-2 and TRBJ1-5; possibly TRBD1 for D (6 bases). V was pared by 5 bases and J by 6 bases, with 17 bases between. The germline V gene has CDR1 SGHTA and CDR2 FQGNSA. This CDR3 contains 15 residues. The CDR3 protein is CASSPQPGGGQPQHF. CDR3 nucleotide sequence: TGTGCCAGCAGCCCCCAACCGGGGGGCGGTCAGCCCCAGCATTTT.

The V gene is TRBV7-9, the J gene TRBJ2-5; D is unclear. CDR3 length: 11 amino acids. V dropped 4 bases and J dropped 4 bases, with 4 bases sitting between them. Germline loops: CDR1 SEHNR, CDR2 FQNEAQ (reference sequence). Written as DNA, the CDR3 is TGTGCCAGCAGCTCCAGAGAGACCCAGTACTTC. It specifies CASSSRETQYF.

This sequence joins TRBV30 and TRBJ1-4; maybe TRBD1 (5 bases). V was shortened by 4 bases and J by 7 bases, with 13 bases between the two germline ends. Germline loops: CDR1 GTSNPN, CDR2 SVGIG (reference sequence). CDR3 size: 13 residues. The CDR3 spells CAWNTGGGEKLFF. Here the CDR3 DNA reads TGTGCCTGGAACACCGGGGGGGGTGAAAAACTGTTTTTT.

The rearrangement uses TRBV21-1 and TRBJ2-3; TRBD2, as called in the table, went unchecked against the DNA. TRBV21-1 is described as a pseudogene. The CDR3 spans 14 residues. This CDR3 reads CASSNVFGTDTQYF. The DNA of the CDR3 is TGTGCCAGCAGCAACGTTTTCGGCACAGATACGCAGTATTTT.

This clone showed up just once. The chain employs TRBV27 and TRBJ2-5; D ambiguous. Trimming cost V 5 bases and J 0 bases, with 13 bases left between them. The CDR3 loop spans 15 amino acids. The germline V gene has CDR1 MNHEY and CDR2 SMNVEV (reference sequence). The CDR3 region has the DNA TGTGCCAGCAGTACTCGGCCCGGAGACCAAGAGACCCAGTACTTC. Residues: CASSTRPGDQETQYF.

This chain connects TRBV2 to TRBJ2-5; perhaps TRBD1 as D (5 bases). The V gene's germline CDR1 is SNHLY and CDR2 FYNNEI. The CDR3 consists of 12 residues. V gave up 4 bases and J gave up 5 bases, with 8 bases separating them. DNA of the CDR3: TGTGCCAGCAGTGCTGGGGCGGAGACCCAGTACTTC. Encoded protein: CASSAGAETQYF.

About this clone itself: An end of the junction does not agree with germline; a read error may underlie this. Other DNA sequences in this specimen translate into the identical CDR3. The chain is built from TRBV7-8 and TRBJ2-3, with D hard to call. The V gene's germline CDR1 is SGHVS and CDR2 FQNEAQ. This CDR3 has 14 amino acids. CDR3 amino acids: CASSLVLSTDTQYF. CDR3 in DNA: TGTGCCAGCAGTTTAGTCCTCTCCACAGATACGCAGTATTTT.

This chain joins TRBV5-1 and TRBJ2-3; possibly TRBD1 for D (6 bases). V was shortened by 0 bases and J by 3 bases, with 14 bases between the two germline ends. This CDR3 contains 16 residues. Per the germline V gene, CDR1 is SGHRS and CDR2 is YFSETQ. CDR3 residues: CASSLVGQGLTDTQYF. The CDR3, as DNA: TGCGCCAGCAGCTTGGTCGGGCAGGGGCTGACAGATACGCAGTATTTT.

The genes are TRBV6-5 and TRBJ1-2; D uncertain. CDR3 length equals 13 residues. Trimming cost V 5 bases and J 8 bases, with 15 bases left between them. CDR1 and CDR2 (germline): MNHEY, SVGAGI. The CDR3 nucleotides are TGTGCCAGCAGTGAACGAGGGCGGGGAGGCTACACCTTC. Translating it yields CASSERGRGGYTF.

J is TRBJ2-3 and V is TRBV6-1; 7 bases align to TRBD1. Germline-derived CDR1 and CDR2 are MNHNS and SASEGT. This CDR3 region has 15 residues. Germline trimming cut 1 base from V and 4 bases from J; bases unmatched to any gene: 5. As DNA, the CDR3 is TGTGCCAGCAGTGAAGAGATGAGGGGGCCAGATACGCAGTATTTT. It specifies CASSEEMRGPDTQYF.

CDR3 sequence: CASKSAGYKDYGYTF. The CDR3 DNA follows: TGTGCCAGCAAATCGGCGGGGTATAAGGACTATGGCTACACCTTC. V gene TRBV27 combines with J gene TRBJ1-2, with no clear D. Germline V lookup: CDR1 MNHEY, CDR2 SMNVEV (reference sequence). This CDR3 has 15 residues. The germline V and J ends were trimmed by 7 bases and 3 bases, with 18 bases remaining between them.

In this sample, this clone turned up once. The junction does not match germline at one end; this may be a read error. The rearrangement joins TRBV7-9 to TRBJ2-1; no clear D gene. The CDR3 has 9 amino acids. Germline V gene lookup returns CDR1 SEHNR and CDR2 FQNEAQ (reference sequence). CDR3 bases: TGTGCCAGCAGCTTAGACATGCTCTTC. Its protein is CASSLDMLF.

This clone was seen a few times. The chain uses TRBV7-9 and TRBJ2-7; the D gene is possibly TRBD2 (5 bases). Trimming took 2 bases from V and 2 from J, leaving 13 bases between them. The CDR3 is made up of 15 amino acids. In germline, CDR1 is SEHNR, CDR2 FQNEAQ (reference sequence). This chain's CDR3 is CASSLPGSGTYEQYF. CDR3 nucleotide sequence: TGTGCCAGCAGCTTACCGGGATCTGGGACCTACGAGCAGTACTTC. The complete variable domain, with remaining parts taken from reference TRBV7-9 and TRBJ2-7, reads DTGVSQNPRHKITKRGQNVTFRCDPISEHNRLYWYRQTLGQGPEFLTYFQNEAQLEKSRLLSDRFSAERPKGSFSTLEIQRTEQGDSAMYLCASSLPGSGTYEQYFGPGTRLTVT.